Presented here are 14 T cell receptor beta chains from one specimen sequenced in a study of T cell repertoires in cytomegalovirus infection. One entry per CDR3 protein results from TCRdb running MiXCR on the reads. The top ten hold more than 15% of the sample, which has around 140,000 distinct CDR3 sequences, about 6.5% seen once. Input material: PBMCs. These receptors all stem from a human donor in good health (CMV status not recorded). Some clones in this sample may be carry-over from other donors' samples.

This clonotype was detected a few times. The chain uses TRBV10-3 and TRBJ2-5; D is possibly TRBD2 (6 bases). The CDR3 extends over 15 amino acids. Germline V gives CDR1 ENHRY, CDR2 SYGVKD. V was pared by 4 bases and J by 5 bases, with 17 bases between. The CDR3, as DNA: TGTGCCATCAGTGTGATCGGGGGTCCGGGGGAGACCCAGTACTTC. Translation gives CAISVIGGPGETQYF.

This clonotype has a count of ten or more. V and J are TRBV7-2 and TRBJ2-3; 8 nucleotides line up with TRBD2. Per germline, CDR1 SGHTA and CDR2 FQGNSA. The trim removed 11 bases at V and 2 bases at J, leaving 6 bases unmatched. CDR3 length: 13 amino acids. The CDR3: CAGGSGTTDTQYF. CDR3 DNA sequence: TGTGCCGGGGGTAGCGGGACCACAGATACGCAGTATTTT. Full variable domain (outside the CDR3, taken from reference TRBV7-2 and TRBJ2-3): GAGVSQSPSNKVTEKGKDVELRCDPISGHTALYWYRQSLGQGLEFLIYFQGNSAPDKSGLPSDRFSAERTGGSVSTLTIQRTQQEDSAVYLCAGGSGTTDTQYFGPGTRLTVL.

This clonotype showed up many times. The V call is TRBV7-2, the J call TRBJ2-1; D ambiguous. CDR1 is SGHTA, CDR2 FQGNSA, per germline. Trimming cost V 7 bases and J 6 bases, with 16 bases left between them. The CDR3 is 14 residues long. The CDR3 sequence is CASTLRARANEQFF. CDR3 in DNA: TGTGCCAGCACCCTCCGGGCCCGAGCCAATGAGCAGTTCTTC.

This clonotype was recorded at least ten times. V is TRBV7-2 and J is TRBJ1-5; unclear D gene. Germline V lookup: CDR1 SGHTA, CDR2 FQGNSA. CDR3 length equals 14 residues. V was pared by 0 bases and J by 1 base, with 4 bases between. The chain's CDR3 is CASSLAGSNQPQHF. CDR3 DNA sequence: TGTGCCAGCAGCTTAGCGGGGAGCAATCAGCCCCAGCATTTT.

This clonotype was seen ten or more times. The chain has TRBV6-5 and TRBJ2-7; TRBD2 agrees at 10 bases. Germline-derived CDR1 and CDR2 are MNHEY and SVGAGI. J lost 7 bases, V lost 0 bases, and 9 bases had no gene match. This CDR3 contains 16 residues. CDR3 DNA: TGTGCCAGCAGTTACTCGGTACTAGCGGGACTGGGGGAGCAGTACTTC. Translation gives CASSYSVLAGLGEQYF.

Turning to this clonotype: A much bigger clone sits one base away, suggesting this may be a read error. The chain is built from TRBV27 and TRBJ1-1, with a possible D match to TRBD1 (5 bases). Germline values: CDR1 MNHEY, CDR2 SMNVEV (reference sequence). Trimming cost V 5 bases and J 9 bases, with 19 bases left between them. The CDR3 runs 14 residues. CDR3 coding DNA: TGTGCCAGCAGTCCCGGATCAGGGACCCCTAAAGCTTTCTTT. Its protein product is CASSPGSGTPKAFF.

This clonotype has ten or more counts. The chain couples TRBV7-6 to TRBJ2-5; TRBD2 agrees at 8 bases. Germline loops: CDR1 SGHVS, CDR2 FNYEAQ. J was trimmed by 4 bases and V by 1 base; bases with no gene match: 2. CDR3 length equals 14 residues. The CDR3 sequence: CASSLVSGGETQYF. CDR3 nucleotide sequence: TGTGCCAGCAGCTTAGTGAGCGGGGGAGAGACCCAGTACTTC.

This clonotype was detected many times. V usage is TRBV7-2 and J usage is TRBJ2-3; D is uncertain. CDR3 size: 11 residues. Germline CDR1 and CDR2: SGHTA and FQGNSA. V was cut by 4 bases and J by 10 bases, with 9 bases left in between. The CDR3 DNA reads as TGTGCCAGCAGCTGGCTAGTTTCGCAGTATTTT. The encoded protein is CASSWLVSQYF.

This clonotype has a count of ten or more. The gene calls are TRBV12-5 and TRBJ2-1; TRBD2 matches at 9 bases. After removal of 6 bases from V and 4 bases from J, the junction contained 10 bases not matched to a gene. This CDR3 spans 16 amino acids. From germline, CDR1 is LGHNT and CDR2 FRNRAP. The CDR3 DNA reads TGTGCTAGTGGCCCTTGGGCCGCGGGGGGGTACAATGAGCAGTTCTTC. Protein product: CASGPWAAGGYNEQFF.

This chain links TRBV4-3 with TRBJ2-5; maybe TRBD2 (7 bases). V lost 0 bases, J lost 5 bases, and 13 bases lay in between. This CDR3 has 15 amino acids. Germline V gives CDR1 LGHNA, CDR2 YSLEER. CDR3 coding DNA: TGCGCCAGCAGCCAAGAAGGGGGGGGAGGGGAGACCCAGTACTTC. Translation gives CASSQEGGGGETQYF.

This clonotype was observed a handful of times. The CDR3 DNA follows: TGTGCCAGCAGTGAAGCCAGCCTGAATTCACCCCTCCACTTT. Its protein product is CASSEASLNSPLHF. This sequence joins TRBV2 and TRBJ1-6, with D unresolved. This CDR3 region has 14 residues. Germline lookup yields CDR1 SNHLY and CDR2 FYNNEI. Trimming stripped 0 bases from V and 7 bases from J, with 7 bases between.

This clonotype occurred many times. The chain uses TRBV29-1 and TRBJ1-4, with D possibly matching TRBD1 (5 bases). Germline-derived CDR1 and CDR2 are SQVTM and ANQGSEA. CDR3 length equals 13 residues. With 5 bases removed from V and 7 bases from J, the gap between germline ends came to 14 bases. The DNA for the CDR3 is TGCAGCGTTCCCGGGACGTCAGGTGAAAAACTGTTTTTT. Its translation is CSVPGTSGEKLFF.

Ten or more counts support this clonotype. The V call is TRBV7-6, the J call TRBJ1-2; 7 bases agree with TRBD1. Unmatched junction bases numbered 4, after V lost 3 bases and J lost 0 bases. CDR1 is SGHVS and CDR2 is FNYEAQ in the germline V gene. This CDR3 is built from 15 residues. CDR3: CASSFRQGPNYGYTF. CDR3 coding DNA: TGTGCCAGCAGCTTTCGACAGGGTCCTAACTATGGCTACACCTTC.

For this clonotype: A junction end diverges from the germline sequence, so it may reflect a read error. V and J are TRBV7-3 and TRBJ1-1; TRBD1 might be the D (5 bases). This CDR3 is built from 15 residues. From germline, CDR1 is SGHTA and CDR2 FQGTGA. The CDR3 sequence: CASSLTGQGGTGAFF. In nucleotides, the CDR3 is TGTGCCAGCAGCTTAACGGGGCAGGGAGGGACTGGAGCTTTCTTT.